The clone carrying this T cell receptor (beta chain) was recorded only once. No antigen is known for it. CDR3 length equals 12 residues. CDR1 and CDR2 from the germline V gene are SGDLS and YYNGEE. V lost 3 bases and J 4 bases, leaving 7 bases between the germline ends. This sample was taken from a study of T cell repertoires in cytomegalovirus infection. General study findings and limits: Based on cumulative public TCR beta family frequency, carriers of CMV plus the relevant HLA were identified. HLA-C-restricted CMV clonotypes gave the most frequent clonotype in two of eight donors.

TCRdb re-derived calls from the reads in MiXCR, one entry per CDR3 protein. The sample contains roughly 700,000 distinct CDR3 sequences, roughly 30% of which appear only once. The sequence derives from a human donor in good health (CMV status not recorded). Some clones in this sample may be carry-over from other donors' samples. This specimen was cultured PBMCs, taken from culture after CMV antigen stimulation. The V and J genes are TRBV9 and TRBJ1-1; D call uncertain. This CDR3 is CASSAPSTEAFF. In DNA form, the CDR3 reads TGTGCCAGCAGCGCCCCGAGCACTGAAGCTTTCTTT.